The entry that follows covers one T cell receptor (beta chain) sequence. Its specific antigen is unknown. No base quality values were provided; no much bigger clone lies one nucleotide off. The cohort comprised 550 to 700 healthy bone marrow donors. At the time of sampling, every cohort member was nominally healthy, though immune exposures that went unrecorded were likely present. The donor tested CMV seronegative and was one of the 352 seronegative cohort members. A peripheral blood sample was provided by each donor, and peripheral blood mononuclear cells were used for TCR beta sequencing. The Qiagen DNeasy Blood Extraction Kit was used to extract genomic DNA from the blood cell samples. This specimen belongs to a study of cytomegalovirus exposure and HLA in healthy donors (dated by TCRdb to about 2017). A note on the overall study: According to an earlier analysis of several hundred of the donors, roughly 180 million T cells yielded 117 million unique TCR beta sequences and 250 to 350 Gb of sequence data. Of the roughly 400 genotyped donors, 81% fell in the genetic ancestry cluster associated with self-reported Caucasian donors. A later analysis re-examined previously published TCR beta repertoires from about 700 donors and added high-resolution HLA genotyping to investigate patterns of TCR occurrence. Rather than drawing on any new phenotypic data, the later analysis identified candidate immune exposures from TCR beta sequences and the way those sequences occurred across donors. The T cell repertoires of 670 or so subjects were profiled by immunosequencing and related to cytomegalovirus serostatus. The study aimed to test whether signatures of past pathogen exposure could be identified by cataloging public T cell receptors. In a later genetic analysis, genome-wide SNP genotypes for about three fifths of the roughly 670 donors were used, and that subset was treated as a discovery cohort. To predict cytomegalovirus infection status, the study combined high-throughput TCR immunosequencing, statistical association of individual TCRs with disease status, and machine learning. Because of strong linkage in the cohort, four to six DR-DQ haplotypes were treated as single units for association and clustering. Typing coverage varied by locus: roughly 629-630 donors for A, B, C, DRB1 and DQB1; roughly 520 for DQA1; around 610 for DPA1; around 450 for DPB1. To decide whether each TCR beta V gene segment behaved as functional or pseudogenic, an earlier analysis of some 540 of the donors relied on high-throughput TCR beta sequencing. All discovery cohort repertoires had been generated on a single sequencing platform. An early release covering roughly 640 HLA-typed donors comprised about 290 gigabases of sequencing data and 85 million or so unique TCR sequences. Across roughly 420 genotyped donors of the cohort, an average of roughly 200,000 unique TCR beta nucleotide sequences per donor were sequenced, and 15% to 20% of those sequences were non-productive. Class I and class II HLA loci were covered by the typing at four-digit resolution. Donor age, sex, ethnicity and CMV serostatus were compiled alongside the repertoire data. A separate validation cohort of roughly 110 different subjects was used in addition to the roughly 620-subject first cohort. General conclusions and limits of the study: A total of 164 TCR beta chains were listed by the study as associated with cytomegalovirus. In a later analysis, HLA-associated TCR beta chains showed more clonal expansion and lower generation probabilities than non-associated chains that were equally common. Only TCR beta chains were sequenced in this cohort, and the absence of alpha or paired-chain data limited detectable features. A group of highly shared sequence variants was considered likely to be a technical artifact of the sequencing pipeline. In a later analysis, the rate of TCR association differed among HLA loci, with DRB1 alleles having the most associated TCRs and HLA-C alleles having the fewest. At a false discovery rate of 0.05, a later analysis linked 15,000 to 20,000 TCR beta sequences to specific HLA alleles. The authors suggested that the approach could potentially be extended to other disease states and immunological phenotypes. In a later genetic analysis, fewer N-insertions in productive TCRs were reported among donors in an Asian-associated ancestry cluster than the roughly 670-donor mean. Because HLA typing was unavailable for some donors at each locus, only the typed subset was used in association tests. Most TCR sequences were observed very rarely across donors, whereas some public TCRs were present in many individuals. Cytomegalovirus status was reported to be diagnosed by the classifier with high specificity and sensitivity in both the original and validation cohorts. Because the 87-base-pair reads could not distinguish some IMGT-functional V segments, including TRBV6-2 and TRBV6-3, those segments were excluded. Over 15 rarely observed V segments, including chromosome 9 orphons, were excluded from the earlier analysis of a few hundred of the donors because counts were too low. Roughly uniform sequencing depth across donors was assumed in presence/absence analyses, although this assumption may not hold. A later genetic analysis associated a missense DCLRE1C variant with V-gene and J-gene trimming of TCR beta chains, and an independent cohort replicated the association. A further reported finding was that TCR beta sequences accurately predicted the HLA-A and HLA-B alleles for most subjects in the first cohort. The only immune exposure information available for the cohort was CMV serostatus. Several of the top co-occurrence clusters appeared to be linked to parvovirus B19, influenza, CMV and Epstein-Barr virus, according to a later analysis. Most CMV-associated TCR beta chains appeared to be HLA-restricted in a later analysis, and the HLA associations seemed to be driven largely by CMV exposure. Correlated functional status among segregating V segments might be attributable to linkage disequilibrium, but an unknown experimental factor could not be ruled out. In an earlier analysis of a few hundred of the donors, most TCR beta V segments were observed in productive rearrangements about 87% or about 30% of the time, broadly matching IMGT annotations. When HLA alleles, especially DR and DQ, strongly co-occurred, attributing TCR associations to individual alleles was difficult. In vitro tests confirmed that a few of the cytomegalovirus-associated TCR beta chains recognize cytomegalovirus antigens.

The germline V gene supplies CDR1 SGHAT and CDR2 FQNNGV. The V end gives up 2 bases and the J end 8 bases, leaving 7 bases in the junction not matched to a gene. From its cysteine to its phenylalanine, the CDR3 spans 15 amino acids. The retained sequence is limited to the CDR3, 45 bases, with the frame set at the first base. Preparation of the library involved the immunoSEQ multiplex PCR assay. For the multiplex PCR, a mixture combining 60 forward primers for TCR Vbeta segments and 13 reverse primers for TCR Jbeta segments was used. The CDR3 region of rearranged TCR beta genes was amplified from genomic DNA with a multiplex PCR assay. Amplified TCR beta libraries were sequenced as 87-base-pair reads on the Illumina HiSeq System. As for how the authors treated the data: In a later analysis, 77 million or so unique TCR beta chains were counted across the roughly 610 repertoires, and roughly 11 million of these chains were shared by at least two donors. Raw reads were error-corrected and collapsed into unique sequences by a nearest-neighbor algorithm in which closely related sequences were merged to remove PCR and sequencing errors. CDR3 sequences were aligned to IMGT reference sequences to assign V, D and J gene segments. For a sequence to be retained, a match of at least six nucleotides was required to both a V gene segment and a J gene segment. Rearrangements were classified as productive when the CDR3 lacked stop codons and remained in frame with V and J, and all other rearrangements were classified as non-productive. CDR3 was defined by IMGT convention, running from the second conserved V-encoded cysteine to the conserved J-encoded phenylalanine. The earlier analysis of 450 to 750 of the donors excluded any sequence lacking an unambiguous match to a single V gene segment. An earlier analysis of under 750 of the donors called V segments functional above 56.7% productive rearrangements and segregating when the between-donor standard deviation exceeded 5%. A statistical classification framework was developed to diagnose cytomegalovirus status using the catalog of TCR beta chain sequences. In a later analysis, TCR nucleotide sequences were compared against IMGT/GENE-DB human TR gene sequences so that V and J genes could be assigned. Using the TCRdist pipeline, a later analysis assigned CDR3 sequences along with most-parsimonious VDJ recombination scenarios. In a later analysis, every TCR beta chain was defined by the combination of its CDR3 amino acid sequence and its V-gene family, and reads without a unique V-gene family were dropped. A later analysis removed 592 highly shared, low-generation-probability nucleotide sequences to deal with suspected cross-contamination and a sequencing artifact. In a later analysis, a clonal expansion index for each public chain was calculated from normalized within-repertoire ranks of inferred template counts. In a later analysis, generation probabilities were computed using a VDJ recombination model fitted to out-of-frame rearrangements, and the results were checked against IGoR. A later analysis scored TCR-TCR, TCR-HLA and TCR-CMV co-occurrence with hypergeometric tests, applying a repertoire-size bias correction to TCR pairs. A later analysis estimated false discovery rates by permuting HLA or CMV assignments 20 times. In a later analysis, co-occurring TCRs were grouped using DBSCAN, and TCRdist sequence similarity was added for clustering within HLA-allele-positive subsets. Co-occurrence clustering excluded repertoires with fewer than 30,000 or more than 120,000 public chains, plus five with anomalous nucleotide sharing. Here the immuneACCESS table is served through TCRdb, limited to in-frame sequences with V and J called. Missing clones are a known gap in these copies; in checked studies unresolved V genes cover under half, and the rest lacks a known reason. The V and J calls and clone size were taken over from that table, and D and trimming were inferred from the DNA. The table for this sample lists some 140,000 clones; 80% of them were counted only once. Over 2% of the sample lies in the top ten.

The receptor was derived from a man aged 25-40 years in good health and CMV-seronegative. Sequenced sample: PBMCs. Here the chain combines TRBV11-2 and TRBJ2-1; 9 nucleotides in the junction match TRBD2. The bases read TGTGCCAGCAGCTTAATGGGACTAGCAATCCATGAGCAGTTCTTC. The translation is CASSLMGLAIHEQFF.